This TCR beta chain was observed in a study of blood T cell repertoires in COVID-19. The repertoire was sequenced with immunoSEQ multiplex PCR; TCRdb's copy has only in-frame clones and lacks some. The table includes about 220,000 clones, 75% to 90% detected once. Trimming shortened V by 3 bases and J by 1 base, and 9 bases separated the two germline ends. Germline V gene data show CDR1 as SGDLS and CDR2 as YYNGEE. The CDR3 length is 14 residues. Source material: PBMCs or T cells enriched from blood (not recorded which). The chain has TRBV9 and TRBJ2-3, with a tentative D call TRBD2 (6 bases). This clonotype was obtained from a woman between 18 and 29 years old in a cohort exposed to, infected with or recovered from COVID-19 (not recorded which). The CDR3 sequence: CASSAPGGTDTQYF. The CDR3 DNA reads TGTGCCAGCAGCGCACCGGGAGGCACAGATACGCAGTATTTT.